One sample yielded the 14 T cell receptor beta chains listed below, sequenced in a study of T cells in Graves' hyperthyroidism and ophthalmopathy. TCR beta CDR3 sequences were amplified from RNA transcripts. When the TCR CDR3 underwent first-round RT-PCR, the HTBI primer set was used. TCRdb re-called the multiplex PCR reads with MiXCR, one entry per CDR3 protein. The sample gives 350,000 or so distinct CDR3 sequences, 18% of which show up once; under 55% is in the top ten. Sequences were obtained from blood. All receptors come from a woman aged 45-60 years with Graves' hyperthyroidism.

This clonotype was recorded a few times. This chain links TRBV4-1 with TRBJ2-1; D gene ambiguous. V lost 0 bases and J lost 7, with 13 bases in between. Germline assignment: CDR1 MGHRA and CDR2 YSYEKL. The CDR3 length is 15 residues. The CDR3 region is CASSQDASLGNEQFF. CDR3 DNA sequence: TGCGCCAGCAGCCAAGATGCATCACTGGGGAATGAGCAGTTCTTC.

The chain recombines TRBV6-1 with TRBJ2-1, with TRBD2 matching 10 bases. Germline V lookup: CDR1 MNHNS, CDR2 SASEGT. The CDR3 loop spans 14 amino acids. The ends lost 7 bases at V and 7 bases at J; junction bases unmatched: 7. CDR3 region: CASKERGGRNEQFF. The CDR3 nucleotides read TGTGCCAGCAAGGAGCGGGGGGGCCGAAATGAGCAGTTCTTC.

This clonotype was seen at least ten times. The chain employs TRBV11-2 and TRBJ2-7; no definite D call. The CDR3 sequence is 15 residues long. Per the germline V gene, CDR1 is SGHAT and CDR2 is FQNNGV. V was trimmed by 5 bases and J by 0 bases, leaving 14 bases between them. CDR3 residues: CASSPDHFSSYEQYV. CDR3 coding DNA: TGTGCCAGCAGCCCCGACCACTTTAGCTCCTACGAGCAGTACGTC.

This clonotype came up many times. The genes are TRBV12-3 or TRBV12-4 and TRBJ2-1; 8 bases align to TRBD2. The J segment lost 5 bases and the V segment lost 6 bases, leaving 6 bases of the junction unmatched. The CDR3 extends over 14 amino acids. Here the CDR3 DNA reads TGTGCCAGCAGAGAGGCGGGGGGACACAATGAGCAGTTCTTC. This codes for CASREAGGHNEQFF.

This clonotype was counted many times. The chain has TRBV28 and TRBJ2-2; D is unresolved. The V end was cut by 5 bases, the J end by 7 bases, with 11 bases between. Germline V gene sequence: CDR1 MDHEN, CDR2 SYDVKM. The CDR3 covers 13 residues. This chain's CDR3 is CASSLGSGGELFF. In DNA, the CDR3 is TGTGCCAGCAGTCTGGGGTCCGGCGGGGAGCTGTTTTTT.

This clonotype has more than one count but fewer than ten. Being one base from a much bigger clone, this may be a read error. The J gene is TRBJ1-4, the V gene TRBV11-2; D is uncertain. V dropped 1 base and J dropped 1 base, with 19 bases sitting between them. The CDR3 covers 19 residues. The V gene's germline CDR1 is SGHAT and CDR2 FQNNGV. The CDR3 DNA sequence: TGTGCCAGCAGCTTAGCCTATATACAGTCTGAACGAACTAATGAAAAACTGTTTTTT. Its protein product is CASSLAYIQSERTNEKLFF.

This clonotype was counted ten times or more. V usage is TRBV20-1 and J usage is TRBJ2-7; 9 bases map to TRBD2. CDR3 length: 14 residues. Losses at the gene ends were 5 bases for V and 0 bases for J; bases not matched to a gene: 5. Germline V gene sequence: CDR1 DFQATT, CDR2 SNEGSKA (reference sequence). The CDR3 region is CSAYRLAVSYEQYF. The CDR3 DNA sequence: TGCAGTGCTTATAGACTAGCGGTCTCCTACGAGCAGTACTTC.

This clonotype has just a few counts. The genes are TRBV13 and TRBJ1-1; 10 bases are shared with TRBD1. The V segment lost 2 bases and the J segment 3 bases; nucleotides outside the gene matches: 9. Germline V gene sequence: CDR1 PRHDT, CDR2 FYEKMQ (reference sequence). The CDR3 has 17 residues. DNA of the CDR3: TGTGCCAGCAGCTTAAGGACAGGGGGTCCGAAAGACACTGAAGCTTTCTTT. It encodes CASSLRTGGPKDTEAFF.

In its sample, this clonotype was seen many times. The CDR3 nucleotides read TGTGCCAGCAGTTTAATGGCGGGATCCTACAATGAGCAGTTCTTC. This codes for CASSLMAGSYNEQFF. The chain recombines TRBV12-3 or TRBV12-4 with TRBJ2-1; D is possibly TRBD2 (6 bases). Trimming pared 2 bases from V and 1 base from J, leaving 9 bases between. This CDR3 comprises 15 residues.

This clonotype was recorded once. CDR3 nucleotide sequence: TGTGCCAGCAGCGAGGGCTGTGAGCAGTTCTTC. Translating gives CASSEGCEQFF. This chain links TRBV5-4 with TRBJ2-1, with D possibly being TRBD2 (5 bases). Germline V gene sequence: CDR1 SGHNT, CDR2 YYREEE (reference sequence). V shed 4 bases and J shed 9 bases, with 8 bases lying between them. There are 11 residues in the CDR3.

The genes are TRBV7-2 and TRBJ1-1; tentatively, D is TRBD1 (6 bases). The CDR3 runs 14 residues. V lost 5 bases and J 1 base, leaving 11 bases between the germline ends. Per germline, CDR1 SGHTA and CDR2 FQGNSA. CDR3 nucleotide sequence: TGTGCCAGCAGCCTGGGACATTCGAACACTGAAGCTTTCTTT. As protein: CASSLGHSNTEAFF.

The chain links TRBV7-2 to TRBJ2-6, with a possible D match to TRBD1 (6 bases). V dropped 6 bases and J dropped 2 bases, with 11 bases sitting between them. Germline V gene data show CDR1 as SGHTA and CDR2 as FQGNSA. CDR3 length equals 15 residues. In DNA form, the CDR3 reads TGTGCCAGCAGGGTGGACAGTACTGGGGCCAACGTCCTGACTTTC. Protein sequence: CASRVDSTGANVLTF.

The J gene is TRBJ1-1, the V gene TRBV28; the match to TRBD1 covers 10 bases. After removal of 6 bases from V and 12 bases from J, the junction contained 7 bases not matched to a gene. The germline CDR1 and CDR2 sequences are MDHEN and SYDVKM. This CDR3 is built from 12 residues. The chain's CDR3 is CASSQDRGRTFF. The CDR3 DNA reads as TGTGCCAGCAGCCAGGACAGGGGGAGAACTTTCTTT.

The V and J genes are TRBV6-2 or TRBV6-3 and TRBJ2-1; TRBD2 matches at 8 bases. The CDR3 length is 15 residues. The J segment lost 8 bases and the V segment lost 6 bases, leaving 12 bases of the junction unmatched. Germline CDR1 is MNHEY and CDR2 is SVGEGT. In DNA form, the CDR3 reads TGTGCCAGCAGCCAACCGCGACTAGCGTCTTATGAGCAGTTCTTC. It encodes CASSQPRLASYEQFF.